The 12 T cell receptor beta chains reported below all come from one sample, sequenced in a study of T cells in Graves' hyperthyroidism and ophthalmopathy. Amplified TCR beta CDR3 regions derived from RNA transcripts. A set of HTBI primers served as the primers for a first-round RT-PCR of the TCR CDR3. A single record per CDR3 protein comes from TCRdb applying MiXCR to the multiplex PCR reads. Of fewer than 650,000 distinct CDR3 sequences listed, over 12% are singletons. The sequenced material came from blood. These receptors all come from a woman younger than 35 with Graves' ophthalmopathy.

On this clonotype: This may stem from a read error, because a much larger clone lies one nucleotide away. Likely a read error: the CDR3 ends without its conserved phenylalanine or tryptophan. This chain joins TRBV28 and TRBJ1-3; D gene unclear. Looked up from germline, CDR1 is MDHEN and CDR2 is SYDVKM. V was clipped by 4 bases and J by 8 bases, with 15 bases between them. The CDR3 totals 14 residues. This CDR3 reads CASSSPPAGYTIYS. The CDR3 nucleotides are TGTGCCAGCAGTTCCCCCCCCGCGGGGTACACCATATATTCT.

The chain has TRBV7-3 and TRBJ1-1; TRBD1 aligns across 9 bases. Germline CDR1 is SGHTA and CDR2 is FQGTGA. V trimming: 3 bases; J trimming: 4 bases; junction bases outside the gene matches: 3. The CDR3 covers 14 residues. CDR3 loop: CASSLGTGSTEAFF. The CDR3 nucleotides read TGTGCCAGCAGCTTGGGGACAGGGAGCACTGAAGCTTTCTTT.

To note about this clonotype: A much larger clonotype is one base distant, so this may be a read error. The V call is TRBV5-1, the J call TRBJ2-1; TRBD1 matches at 9 bases. The end of the DNA aligns better with TRBJ2-7, so the J call may be wrong. There are 15 residues in the CDR3. Germline V gene sequence: CDR1 SGHRS, CDR2 YFSETQ. Here the CDR3 reads CASSLTGGPYNEQYF. The CDR3 DNA reads as TGCGCCAGCAGCTTAACAGGGGGCCCCTACAATGAGCAGTACTTC.

This clonotype was seen at least ten times. This chain links TRBV6-2 or TRBV6-3 with TRBJ2-1; 10 bases agree with TRBD2. The CDR3 has 20 residues. Germline CDR1 reads MNHEY; CDR2 reads SVGEGT. The ends lost 6 bases at V and 3 bases at J; junction bases unmatched: 20. The CDR3, as DNA: TGTGCCAGCAGCCACCCCGGGACTAGCGTACCGAAGGGGAGCTACAATGAGCAGTTCTTC. Its translation: CASSHPGTSVPKGSYNEQFF.

This clonotype was seen ten or more times. The V call is TRBV10-3, the J call TRBJ2-5; the D gene is possibly TRBD1 (7 bases). Germline V CDR1 and CDR2: ENHRY, SYGVKD. The CDR3 totals 16 residues. Between the trimmed V and J ends, which lost 0 bases and 6 bases, there was a span of 17 bases. CDR3 DNA sequence: TGTGCCATCAGTGAGTCGAGAGGCAGGGGGGAAAAGACCCAGTACTTC. Its protein product is CAISESRGRGEKTQYF.

On this clonotype itself: At one of its ends the junction is not consistent with the germline gene, which may arise from a read error. The V gene is TRBV28, the J gene TRBJ1-5; D perhaps matches TRBD1 (5 bases). The CDR3 is 17 amino acids. The V gene's germline CDR1 is MDHEN and CDR2 SYDVKM. CDR3 DNA: TGCGCCAGCAGCCACTCCCCCGGCGGGGGTAGCAATCAGCCCCAGCATTTT. Translating gives CASSHSPGGGSNQPQHF.

This clonotype appeared many times. The chain carries TRBV27 and TRBJ2-5, with D possibly being TRBD1 or TRBD2 (5 bases each). Germline lookup yields CDR1 MNHEY and CDR2 SMNVEV (reference sequence). V was trimmed by 2 bases and J by 2 bases, leaving 30 bases between them. The CDR3 contains 21 residues. Here the CDR3 reads CASSLRLRDGLRTPLQETQYF. CDR3 DNA sequence: TGTGCCAGCAGTTTAAGGCTCCGGGACGGCCTTCGGACACCCCTTCAAGAGACCCAGTACTTC.

This clonotype was counted at least ten times. V usage is TRBV20-1 and J usage is TRBJ2-5; 7 nucleotides agree with TRBD2. Germline CDR1 is DFQATT and CDR2 is SNEGSKA (reference sequence). J gave up 4 bases and V 1 base, and 9 bases lay outside the gene matches. The CDR3 loop spans 15 amino acids. The CDR3 region is CSARVPGGGVETQYF. CDR3 bases: TGCAGTGCTAGAGTCCCGGGCGGGGGAGTAGAGACCCAGTACTTC.

The chain links TRBV14 to TRBJ1-2, with 9 bases fitting TRBD1. J lost 8 bases, V lost 0 bases, and 4 bases had no gene match. This CDR3 has 14 residues. Germline-derived CDR1 and CDR2 are SGHDN and FVKESK. The CDR3 DNA follows: TGTGCCAGCAGCCAAGATGGGACAGGGTTCGGCTACACCTTC. Its protein product is CASSQDGTGFGYTF.

This clonotype was counted at least ten times. This chain's CDR3 is CASSVTDQASNTEAFF. The DNA for the CDR3 is TGTGCCAGCAGTGTGACAGACCAAGCATCGAACACTGAAGCTTTCTTT. The chain uses TRBV6-1 and TRBJ1-1, with a weak D call TRBD1 (5 bases). V gave up 4 bases and J gave up 1 base, with 16 bases separating them. The CDR3 extends over 16 amino acids. Germline values: CDR1 MNHNS, CDR2 SASEGT.

The gene calls are TRBV28 and TRBJ2-4; 12 nucleotides align to TRBD2. Trimming removed 0 bases from V and 2 bases from J; junction bases left unmatched: 8. CDR1 is MDHEN, CDR2 SYDVKM, per germline. The CDR3 contains 19 residues. CDR3 sequence (DNA): TGTGCCAGCAGTTTATGGGGGGGGGGACTAGCGGGTACCAAAAACATTCAGTACTTC. This codes for CASSLWGGGLAGTKNIQYF.

This clonotype was recorded many times. The chain recombines TRBV19 with TRBJ2-7, with TRBD2 identical over 10 bases. V lost 4 bases to trimming and J lost 3 bases; unmatched junction nucleotides: 15. Germline lookup yields CDR1 LNHDA and CDR2 SQIVND (reference sequence). CDR3 length: 18 amino acids. The CDR3 DNA is TGTGCCAGTAGTAGTTACCCCCCTAGCGGGAGCGGTCGCTACGAGCAGTACTTC. The encoded protein is CASSSYPPSGSGRYEQYF.